The present T cell receptor (beta chain) was sequenced within a study of T-cell reconstitution after alpha-beta-depleted transplantation in children. The library targeted TCRbeta and was prepared with unique molecular identifiers. MiXCR, applied by TCRdb to the PCR reads, yields one record per CDR3 protein. Seen here are about 610,000 distinct CDR3 sequences, 25% to 30% observed once, and the top ten hold 35% to 40%. Concerning this clonotype: The antigen remains unidentified.

Notes on the study in general: Day-60 TCRbeta diversity that was high in some patients was derived from surviving recipient T cells and thymic progenitors. Two months or so post-transplant, alpha-beta T cells reportedly derived from several hundred expanded graft clones. T-cell counts and diversity were attributed mostly to newly produced T cells one year after transplant.

V lost 5 bases and J lost 4, with 17 bases in between. The germline gives CDR1 DFQATT, CDR2 SNEGSKA (reference sequence). This CDR3 comprises 14 residues. The origin of this receptor is a boy in the first two years of life with Wiskott-Aldrich syndrome, due to receive a stem cell transplant. The chain carries TRBV20-1 and TRBJ1-2; D may be TRBD1 (5 bases). The material sequenced was PBMCs, taken before TCRalphabeta/CD19-depleted stem cell transplant. The CDR3 loop is CSASVTVAGYGYTF. The CDR3 nucleotides are TGCAGTGCTTCGGTGACAGTCGCCGGCTATGGCTACACCTTC.